This T cell receptor (beta chain) was recorded in a study of T cells after yellow fever vaccination. V was clipped by 2 bases and J by 6 bases, with 10 bases between them. This CDR3 is built from 13 residues. Germline-derived CDR1 and CDR2 are LNHNV and YYDKDF (reference sequence). TCRdb redid the calling of the 5' RACE reads with MiXCR, one entry per CDR3 protein. The table lists 99,000 or so distinct CDR3 sequences, approximately 5.5% of them singletons. This sequence was found in a man younger than 35 who received the YFV17D yellow fever vaccine. The input for sequencing was CD8+ T cells sorted from PBMCs, taken 10 days after the yellow fever booster vaccination. V usage is TRBV15 and J usage is TRBJ1-2, with D hard to call. The CDR3, as DNA: TGTGCCACCAGCAGAACTCTGAGCGATGGCTACACCTTC. It codes for CATSRTLSDGYTF.